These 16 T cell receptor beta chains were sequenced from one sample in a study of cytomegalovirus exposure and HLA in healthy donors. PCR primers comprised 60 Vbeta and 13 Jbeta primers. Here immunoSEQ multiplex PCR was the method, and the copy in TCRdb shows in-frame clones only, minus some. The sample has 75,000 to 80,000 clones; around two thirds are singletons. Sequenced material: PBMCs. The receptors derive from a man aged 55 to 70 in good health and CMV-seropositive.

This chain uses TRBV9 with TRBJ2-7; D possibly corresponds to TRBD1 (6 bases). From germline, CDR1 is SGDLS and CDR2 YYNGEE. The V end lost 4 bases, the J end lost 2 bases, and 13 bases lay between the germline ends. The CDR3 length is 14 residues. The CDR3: CASSFGQRPYEQYF. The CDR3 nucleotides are TGTGCCAGCAGCTTTGGACAGCGTCCCTACGAGCAGTACTTC.

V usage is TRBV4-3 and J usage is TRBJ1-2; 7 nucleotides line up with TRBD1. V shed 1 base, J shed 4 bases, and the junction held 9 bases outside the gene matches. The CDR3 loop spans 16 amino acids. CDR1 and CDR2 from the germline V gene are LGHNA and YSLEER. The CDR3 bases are TGCGCCAGCAGCCAAGCTCTTCACTCAGGGGGCTATGGCTACACCTTC. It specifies CASSQALHSGGYGYTF.

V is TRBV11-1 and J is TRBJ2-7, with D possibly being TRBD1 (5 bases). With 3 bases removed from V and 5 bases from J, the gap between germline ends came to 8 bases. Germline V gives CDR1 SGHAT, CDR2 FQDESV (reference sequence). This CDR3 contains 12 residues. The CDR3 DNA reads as TGTGCCAGCAGCTTGATGGACAACGAGCAGTACTTC. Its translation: CASSLMDNEQYF.

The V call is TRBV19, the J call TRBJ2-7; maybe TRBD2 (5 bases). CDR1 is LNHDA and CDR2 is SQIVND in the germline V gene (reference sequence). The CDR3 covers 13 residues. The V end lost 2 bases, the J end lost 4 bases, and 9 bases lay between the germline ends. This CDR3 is CASSITTGYEQYF. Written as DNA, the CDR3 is TGTGCCAGTAGTATAACTACGGGATACGAGCAGTACTTC.

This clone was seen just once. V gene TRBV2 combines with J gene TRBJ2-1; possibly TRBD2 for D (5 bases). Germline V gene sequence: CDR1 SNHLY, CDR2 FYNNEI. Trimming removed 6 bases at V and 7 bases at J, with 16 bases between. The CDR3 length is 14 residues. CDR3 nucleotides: TGTGCCAGCAGGAACGAGGGAGCGGAGAATGAGCAGTTCTTC. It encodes CASRNEGAENEQFF.

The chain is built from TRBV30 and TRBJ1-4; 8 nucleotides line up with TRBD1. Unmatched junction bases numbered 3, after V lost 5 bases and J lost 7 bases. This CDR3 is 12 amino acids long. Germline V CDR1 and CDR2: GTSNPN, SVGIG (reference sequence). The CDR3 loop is CAWDRGSEKLFF. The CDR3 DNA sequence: TGTGCCTGGGACAGGGGAAGTGAAAAACTGTTTTTT.

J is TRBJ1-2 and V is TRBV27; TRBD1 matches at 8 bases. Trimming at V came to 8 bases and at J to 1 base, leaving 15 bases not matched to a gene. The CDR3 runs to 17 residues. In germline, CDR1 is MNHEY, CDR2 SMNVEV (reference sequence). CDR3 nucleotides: TGTGCCAGCCGGGAGTTGGGGACAGGTGAAATTAACTATGGCTACACCTTC. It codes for CASRELGTGEINYGYTF.

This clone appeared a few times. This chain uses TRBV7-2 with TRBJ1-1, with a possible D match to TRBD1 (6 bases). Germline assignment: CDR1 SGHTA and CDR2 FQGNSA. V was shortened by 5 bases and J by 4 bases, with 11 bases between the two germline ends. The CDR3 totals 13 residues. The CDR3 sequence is CASSMTGVTEAFF. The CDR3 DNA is TGTGCCAGCAGCATGACAGGAGTCACTGAAGCTTTCTTT.

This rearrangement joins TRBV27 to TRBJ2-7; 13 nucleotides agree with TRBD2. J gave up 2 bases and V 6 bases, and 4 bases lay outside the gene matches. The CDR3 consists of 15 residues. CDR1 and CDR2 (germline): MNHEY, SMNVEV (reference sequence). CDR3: CASRATSGRTYEQYF. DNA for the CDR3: TGTGCCAGCAGGGCGACTAGCGGGAGGACCTACGAGCAGTACTTC.

In DNA, the CDR3 is TGCGCCAGCAGCTTAACAGGGGGGAACTACGAGCAGTACTTC. It translates to CASSLTGGNYEQYF. The chain joins TRBV5-1 to TRBJ2-5; 8 bases are a match to TRBD1. The J call may be in error: the DNA end matches TRBJ2-7 better. CDR1 is SGHRS and CDR2 is YFSETQ in the germline V gene. This CDR3 spans 14 amino acids.

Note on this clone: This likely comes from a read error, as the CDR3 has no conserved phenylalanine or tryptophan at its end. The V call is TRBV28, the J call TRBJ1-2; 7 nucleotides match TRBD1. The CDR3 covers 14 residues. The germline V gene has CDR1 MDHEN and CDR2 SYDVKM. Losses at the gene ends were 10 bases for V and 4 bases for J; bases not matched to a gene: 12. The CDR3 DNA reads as TGTGCCATCCAGGGTCCAGGGGGAGGCTATGGCTACACCCTC. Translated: CAIQGPGGGYGYTL.

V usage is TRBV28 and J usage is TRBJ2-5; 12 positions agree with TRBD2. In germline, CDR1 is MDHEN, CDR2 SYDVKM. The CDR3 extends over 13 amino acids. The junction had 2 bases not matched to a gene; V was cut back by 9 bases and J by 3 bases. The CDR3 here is CASRTSGEETQYF. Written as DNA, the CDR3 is TGTGCCAGTCGGACTAGCGGGGAAGAGACCCAGTACTTC. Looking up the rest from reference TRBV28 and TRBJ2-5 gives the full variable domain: DVKVTQSSRYLVKRTGEKVFLECVQDMDHENMFWYRQDPGLGLRLIYFSYDVKMKEKGDIPEGYSVSREKKERFSLILESASTNQTSMYLCASRTSGEETQYFGPGTRLLVL.

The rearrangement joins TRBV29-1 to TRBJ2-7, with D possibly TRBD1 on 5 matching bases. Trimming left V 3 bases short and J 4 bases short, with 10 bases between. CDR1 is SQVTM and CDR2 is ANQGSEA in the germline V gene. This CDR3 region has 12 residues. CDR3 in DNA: TGCAGCGTTGAGGGCAGGGAATACGAGCAGTACTTC. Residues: CSVEGREYEQYF.

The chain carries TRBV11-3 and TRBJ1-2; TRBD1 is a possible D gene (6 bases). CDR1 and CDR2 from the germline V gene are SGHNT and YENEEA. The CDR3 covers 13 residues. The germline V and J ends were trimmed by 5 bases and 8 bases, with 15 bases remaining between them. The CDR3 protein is CASSITGPGGYTF. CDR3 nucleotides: TGTGCCAGCAGCATTACAGGGCCTGGGGGCTACACCTTC.

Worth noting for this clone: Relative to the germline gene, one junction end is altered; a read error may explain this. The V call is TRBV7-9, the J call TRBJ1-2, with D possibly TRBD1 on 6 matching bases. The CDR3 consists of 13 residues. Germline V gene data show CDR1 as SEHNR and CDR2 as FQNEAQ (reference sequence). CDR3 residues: CSSSLTGDYGYTF. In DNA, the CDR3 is TGTTCCAGCAGCCTGACAGGAGACTATGGCTACACCTTC.

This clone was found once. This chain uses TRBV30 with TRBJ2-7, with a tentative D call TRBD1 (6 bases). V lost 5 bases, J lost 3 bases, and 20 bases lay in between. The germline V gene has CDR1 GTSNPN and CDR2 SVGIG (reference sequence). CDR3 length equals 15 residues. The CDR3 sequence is CAWVRRDTVFYEQYF. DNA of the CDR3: TGTGCCTGGGTTCGCCGGGACACTGTATTCTACGAGCAGTACTTC.